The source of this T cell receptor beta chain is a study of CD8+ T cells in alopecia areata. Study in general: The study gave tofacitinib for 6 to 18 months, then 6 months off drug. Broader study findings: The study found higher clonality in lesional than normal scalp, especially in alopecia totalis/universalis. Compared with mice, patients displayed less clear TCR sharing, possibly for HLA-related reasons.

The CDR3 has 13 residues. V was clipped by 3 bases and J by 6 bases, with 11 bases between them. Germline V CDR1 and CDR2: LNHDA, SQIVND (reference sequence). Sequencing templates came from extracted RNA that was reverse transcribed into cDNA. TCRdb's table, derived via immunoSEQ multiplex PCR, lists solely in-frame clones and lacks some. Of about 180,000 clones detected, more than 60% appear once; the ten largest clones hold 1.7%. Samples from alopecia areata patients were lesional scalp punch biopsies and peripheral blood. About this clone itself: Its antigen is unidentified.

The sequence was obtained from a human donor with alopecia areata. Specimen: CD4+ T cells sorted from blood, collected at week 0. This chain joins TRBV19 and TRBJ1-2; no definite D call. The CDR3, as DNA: TGTGCCAGTAGTATTCGACCTTCTCATGGCTACACCTTC. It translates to CASSIRPSHGYTF.